What follows is one T cell receptor (beta chain) and its context. There is no known antigen for this receptor. No much larger clonotype is one base removed from it; base qualities were not supplied. For sequencing of the TCRbeta CDR3 region, genomic DNA was extracted from the sorted cells. TCRbeta CDR3 regions were sequenced using the immunoSEQ Assay. TCRdb retrieved this table from immuneACCESS and kept in-frame rearrangements only. Not all clones are present; in checked studies, unresolved V genes account for under half, and no reason is known for the remainder. In all, the sample holds under 95,000 clones, and roughly nine tenths of those were seen once. Together, the top ten hold under 1.5% of the sample. The entry originates in a study of OX40 agonist ivuxolimab in advanced cancers. Study-wide context: Ivuxolimab, which targeted the costimulatory receptor OX40 (CD134), was an agonistic, fully human IgG2 monoclonal antibody. The monotherapy dose-escalation portion (N of about 49 patients) of the phase I ivuxolimab trial is reported in the paper. Patients were allowed to have had prior anti-PD-1, anti-PD-L1 or anti-CTLA-4 therapy, and around 37% of the dose-escalation patients had previously received checkpoint inhibitors. Three dose-escalation patients achieved partial responses, one with hepatocellular carcinoma and two with cutaneous melanoma. Intravenous ivuxolimab was administered to patients every 2 weeks at six dose levels: 0.01, 0.1, 0.3, 1.5, 3 and 10 mg/kg. Peripheral TCRbeta sequencing aimed to test whether ivuxolimab altered TCR sequence diversity and caused clonal T-cell expansion. Of the 50 to 55 dose-escalation patients, hepatocellular carcinoma was present in some 19, melanoma in roughly 15, renal cell carcinoma in 9 and head and neck cancer in 9. In the dose-escalation cohort, 65% to 90% of patients were male, and the mean age was around 60 years, with a range of about 20 to 90.

Patients with autoimmune disease history or receiving systemic immunosuppression were excluded from the trial. Peripheral blood for TCR sequencing was collected from all dose cohorts at baseline, on cycle 4 day 1, and on cycle 7 day 1. Samples came from an open-label, multicenter, first-in-human phase I dose-escalation trial of ivuxolimab. Adults with locally advanced or metastatic melanoma, renal cell, hepatocellular, or head and neck squamous cell carcinoma were enrolled in the trial. Before TCR sequencing, CD4+ T cells and CD8+ T cells from peripheral blood were sorted into separate populations. Counted from cysteine to phenylalanine, this CDR3 has 13 amino acids. Of the read, only the CDR3 DNA is kept; its 39 bases are in frame from base 1. As encoded in the germline V gene (reference sequence), CDR1 is SGHAT while CDR2 is FQDESV. V sheds 4 bases and J sheds 6 bases, leaving 13 bases between their ends.

Broader findings and caveats from the paper: At doses of 0.1 to 3.0 mg/kg, clonal expansion of both CD4+ and CD8+ blood T cells was observed from baseline to week 6. Partial responders in the 0.1-3.0 mg/kg groups had among the lowest normalized peripheral clonal expansion, especially among CD8+ T cells. After ivuxolimab, expanded clones were on average more numerous among CD8+ T cells than among CD4+ T cells. Low levels of normalized T-cell clonal expansion were also seen in some patients who did not respond. The antigen specificity of the peripheral T cells that underwent clonal expansion was not determined.

The TCR comes from an adult with an advanced solid tumor such as melanoma, head and neck, liver or kidney cancer. This receptor chain uses TRBV11-1 and TRBJ2-7; a weak D assignment points to TRBD2 (5 bases agree). The sequencing used CD4+ or CD8+ T cells sorted from blood, collected in a trial of the OX40 agonist ivuxolimab. The nucleotides read TGTGCCAGCAGCTCCGGGCGGGTCCTCGAGCAGTACTTC. It is translated as CASSSGRVLEQYF.